The source of this TCR beta chain is a study of identical twins. The V gene end was trimmed by 0 bases and the J gene end by 3 bases; junction bases not matched to a gene: 1. This CDR3 region has 14 residues. Germline V lookup: CDR1 SQVTM, CDR2 ANQGSEA. TCRdb reprocessed the 5' RACE reads with MiXCR, giving one entry per CDR3 protein. Found here are about 240,000 distinct CDR3 sequences, 6% to 8.5% of them singletons; the top ten hold under 7%. These records were also assigned to another study, of yellow fever vaccine responses in identical twins.

The chain couples TRBV29-1 to TRBJ2-7; TRBD2 agrees at 11 bases. This TCR derives from a woman aged 18-30 years in good health. Specimen: CD8+ T cells sorted from blood. CDR3 nucleotides: TGCAGCGTTGAAGAGGGGACTAGCGGCTACGAGCAGTACTTC. This encodes CSVEEGTSGYEQYF.